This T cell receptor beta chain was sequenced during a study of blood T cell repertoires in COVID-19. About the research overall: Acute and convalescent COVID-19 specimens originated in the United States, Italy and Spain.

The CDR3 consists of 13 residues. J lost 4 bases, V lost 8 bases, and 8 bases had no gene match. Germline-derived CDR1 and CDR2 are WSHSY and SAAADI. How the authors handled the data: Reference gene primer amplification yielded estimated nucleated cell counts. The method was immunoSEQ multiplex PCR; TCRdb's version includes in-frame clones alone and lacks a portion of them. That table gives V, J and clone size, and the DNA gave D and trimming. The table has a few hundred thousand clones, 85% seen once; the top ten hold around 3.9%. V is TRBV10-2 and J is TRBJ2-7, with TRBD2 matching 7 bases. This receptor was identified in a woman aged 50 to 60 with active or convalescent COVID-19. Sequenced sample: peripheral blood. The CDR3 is CASGLAEGYEQYF. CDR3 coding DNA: TGCGCCAGCGGGCTAGCGGAGGGATACGAGCAGTACTTC.